This paragraph reports one TCR beta chain. The protocol was immunoSEQ multiplex PCR, while the TCRdb copy is restricted to in-frame clones and leaves out a portion. The table has approximately 120,000 clones, approximately 85% seen once; the top ten hold approximately 4%. The length of the CDR3 is 16 residues. The ends were cut back, 0 bases at V and 4 bases at J, with 13 bases in the middle. Germline CDR1 is SGDLS and CDR2 is YYNGEE. The record originates from a study of blood T cell repertoires in COVID-19. Background on the study: The United States, Italy and Spain supplied acute and convalescent COVID-19 samples. Sources were T cells, B-cell-depleted T cells, or PBMCs; the material itself was cDNA or gDNA.

The V call is TRBV9, the J call TRBJ2-2, with D perhaps matching TRBD1 (6 bases). The source material was peripheral blood. The TCR originated in a human donor in a cohort sampled during active COVID-19. CDR3 protein: CASSVDPGQRTGELFF. The CDR3 DNA reads as TGTGCCAGCAGCGTAGATCCCGGACAGCGCACCGGGGAGCTGTTTTTT.